This entry concerns a single T cell receptor (beta chain). The source of the sample is a study of T cells in Graves' hyperthyroidism and ophthalmopathy. For the diagnoses, clinical symptoms, serum thyroxine and TRAb, thyroid ultrasound and orbital computed tomography were used. It was RNA transcripts that yielded the amplified TCR beta CDR3 regions. The primer set for the first-round RT-PCR of the TCR CDR3 was HTBI. TCRdb re-called the multiplex PCR reads through MiXCR, storing one row per CDR3 protein. Here the sample spans a few hundred thousand distinct CDR3 sequences, roughly 15% being singletons. CDR1 and CDR2 from the germline V gene are MGHRA and YSYEKL. This CDR3 region has 16 residues. Trimming shortened V by 1 base and J by 0 bases, and 11 bases separated the two germline ends.

The sequenced material came from blood. V gene TRBV4-1 combines with J gene TRBJ2-3, with D possibly TRBD2 on 6 matching bases. This sequence was found in a woman aged 18-35 years with Graves' hyperthyroidism. For the CDR3, the DNA is TGCGCCAGCAGCCAAGGTGGCGGGGCTAGCACAGATACGCAGTATTTT. The encoded protein is CASSQGGGASTDTQYF.